The clone carrying this T cell receptor beta chain was recorded once. Antigen unknown. A far larger clone is one base from this, pointing to a likely read error. This specimen belongs to a study of prognosis after radiotherapy for stage I lung cancer. General observations from the study: Between patients with and without metastases, TRBV and TRBJ gene usage reportedly differed.

Genomic DNA yielded TCR beta CDR3, amplified by two-round multiplex PCR. Primers (each specific to one TRBV or TRBJ gene) were used in first-round PCR. TCRdb recomputed calls from the multiplex PCR reads with MiXCR, one row per CDR3 protein. The sample lists over 20,000 distinct CDR3 sequences, around 36% occurring once. The CDR3 loop spans 14 amino acids. Trimming left V 11 bases short and J 4 bases short, with 21 bases between. Germline V gives CDR1 MNHGY, CDR2 SAAAGT. Source: PBMCs, taken before or after stereotactic body radiation therapy (not recorded which). The TCR sequence derives from a donor over 45 with non-small cell lung cancer. The gene calls are TRBV6-8 and TRBJ2-7; TRBD2 is a possible D gene (6 bases). The CDR3 here is CAGKEGPTSYEQYF. The CDR3, as DNA: TGTGCCGGCAAGGAGGGACCGACGTCGTACGAGCAGTACTTC.